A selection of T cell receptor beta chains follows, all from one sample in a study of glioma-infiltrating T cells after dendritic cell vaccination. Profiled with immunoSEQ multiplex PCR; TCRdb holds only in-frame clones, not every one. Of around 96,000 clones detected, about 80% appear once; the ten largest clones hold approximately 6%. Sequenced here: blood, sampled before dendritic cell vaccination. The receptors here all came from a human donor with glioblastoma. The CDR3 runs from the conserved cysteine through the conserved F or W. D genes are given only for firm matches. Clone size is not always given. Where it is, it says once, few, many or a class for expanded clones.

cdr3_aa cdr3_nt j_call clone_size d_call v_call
CASRGLAGHQETQYF TGTGCCAGCAGGGGACTAGCGGGACACCAAGAGACCCAGTACTTC TRBJ2-5 - TRBD2 TRBV6-5
CASSYFPSISYEQYF TGTGCCAGCAGTTACTTCCCTAGTATTTCCTACGAGCAGTACTTC TRBJ2-7 - - TRBV6-5
CANKKRTGVGGYTF TGTGCCAACAAGAAAAGAACAGGGGTCGGAGGCTACACCTTC TRBJ1-2 once TRBD1 TRBV28
CASSSYSGMTGTYGYTF TGTGCCAGCAGTTCCTACTCCGGAATGACAGGGACCTATGGCTACACCTTC TRBJ1-2 - TRBD1 TRBV28
CASSQPRQASSYNEQFF TGTGCCAGTAGTCAGCCTCGACAGGCCAGCTCCTACAATGAGCAGTTCTTC TRBJ2-1 - - TRBV19
CASTTGTSGGAGSNEQFF TGTGCCAGCACCACCGGGACTAGCGGGGGGGCCGGTAGCAATGAGCAGTTCTTC TRBJ2-1 - TRBD2 TRBV2
CASMGLAGTEQFF TGTGCCAGCATGGGACTAGCGGGAACTGAGCAGTTCTTC TRBJ2-1 - TRBD2 TRBV6-5
CASSPREGGAYNEQFF TGTGCCAGCAGCCCCAGGGAGGGGGGGGCCTACAATGAGCAGTTCTTC TRBJ2-1 medium-sized - TRBV9
CAWRSTGVEQYF TGTGCCTGGAGGTCAACGGGTGTCGAGCAGTACTTC TRBJ2-7 - - TRBV30
CASSFSDRDYGYTF TGTGCCAGCAGTTTTTCGGACAGGGATTATGGCTACACCTTC TRBJ1-2 - TRBD1 TRBV6-5
CASSLTGLAGVETQYF TGCGCCAGCAGCTTGACGGGACTAGCGGGGGTAGAGACCCAGTACTTC TRBJ2-5 - TRBD2 TRBV5-1
CSVTGDGYTF TGCAGCGTGACAGGGGATGGCTACACCTTC TRBJ1-2 - TRBD1 TRBV29-1
CASSSIYRGLGYTF TGCGCCAGCTCTAGCATCTACAGGGGGCTCGGCTACACCTTC TRBJ1-2 - TRBD1 TRBV5-1
CASTSRGGRYNEQFF TGCGCCAGCACTTCGCGGGGGGGTCGCTACAATGAGCAGTTCTTC TRBJ2-1 - TRBD2 TRBV10-2
CASSVVWDSEQYF TGTGCCAGCAGCGTAGTTTGGGACTCCGAGCAGTACTTC TRBJ2-7 - - TRBV9
CACLAGKEQYF TGTGCCTGCCTGGCAGGCAAAGAGCAGTACTTC TRBJ2-7 - - TRBV30
CASSLGTGGNYGYTF TGTGCCAGCAGCTTAGGAACAGGTGGGAACTATGGCTACACCTTC TRBJ1-2 - - TRBV7-8
CASSLTINNEQFF TGCGCCAGCAGCTTGACTATCAACAATGAGCAGTTCTTC TRBJ2-1 - - TRBV5-1
CASSYPRTGPFAFF TGTGCCAGCAGTTACCCCCGGACAGGGCCATTTGCTTTCTTT TRBJ1-1 - TRBD1 TRBV6-6
CASSLKTGNTEAFF TGTGCCAGCAGTTTAAAGACAGGGAACACTGAAGCTTTCTTT TRBJ1-1 - - TRBV28
CASSYNSGTGVYQPQHF TGTGCCAGCAGCTACAACTCAGGGACAGGGGTTTATCAGCCCCAGCATTTT TRBJ1-5 few TRBD1 TRBV5-6
CASSPGGSEQYF TGTGCCAGCTCACCAGGGGGGTCCGAGCAGTACTTC TRBJ2-7 - - TRBV18
CASSYPPGHKNTEAFF TGTGCCAGCAGTTACCCCCCGGGACACAAGAACACTGAAGCTTTCTTT TRBJ1-1 once - TRBV6-5
CASSQDGTTVPDTQYF TGCGCCAGCAGCCAAGATGGCACTACTGTTCCAGATACGCAGTATTTT TRBJ2-3 - - TRBV4-1
CASSQLSLLSPLHF TGTGCCAGCAGCCAACTCTCACTGCTTTCACCCCTCCACTTT TRBJ1-6 - - TRBV14
CASSATGGVNEQYF TGTGCCAGCAGCGCGACGGGAGGGGTTAACGAGCAGTACTTC TRBJ2-7 - TRBD2 TRBV9
CASQQGHNTEAFF TGCGCCAGCCAACAGGGCCATAACACTGAAGCTTTCTTT TRBJ1-1 once - TRBV4-3
CASSPRVILGGTEAFF TGTGCCAGCAGCCCGAGGGTGATCTTGGGGGGCACTGAAGCTTTCTTT TRBJ1-1 - - TRBV7-9
CASSPRDRGRQPQHF TGTGCCAGCAGCCCCCGGGACAGGGGTCGTCAGCCCCAGCATTTT TRBJ1-5 few TRBD1 TRBV5-4
CAWSQTGGETQYF TGTGCCTGGAGTCAAACCGGCGGGGAGACCCAGTACTTC TRBJ2-5 - - TRBV30
CASSLTYEQYF TGTGCCAGCAGTCTAACCTACGAGCAGTACTTC TRBJ2-7 - - TRBV27
CASSLRTSTGEGTQYF TGCGCCAGCAGCCTCCGAACTTCGACAGGGGAGGGAACGCAGTATTTT TRBJ2-3 - - TRBV5-1
CASRGSGNQPQHF TGTGCCAGCAGAGGGAGCGGCAATCAGCCCCAGCATTTT TRBJ1-5 - - TRBV27
CATRGWGRGHEQFF TGTGCCACCAGAGGATGGGGCAGGGGCCATGAGCAGTTCTTC TRBJ2-1 - - TRBV15
CASSLGQGQETQYF TGTGCCAGCAGCTTAGGTCAGGGCCAAGAGACCCAGTACTTC TRBJ2-5 - - TRBV11-1
CASSPPKPGVNTEAFF TGTGCCAGCTCACCACCAAAACCAGGCGTGAACACTGAAGCTTTCTTT TRBJ1-1 once - TRBV18
CASSLADTGELFF TGCGCCAGCAGCTTGGCGGACACCGGGGAGCTGTTTTTT TRBJ2-2 - - TRBV5-1
CASKEKGASTEAFF TGTGCCAGCAAGGAAAAAGGGGCCTCGACTGAAGCTTTCTTT TRBJ1-1 few - TRBV7-9
CASSLDSNQPQHF TGCGCCAGCAGCCTGGACTCAAATCAGCCCCAGCATTTT TRBJ1-5 few - TRBV5-1
CASTLRRGLNTEAFF TGCGCCAGCACCCTTAGGAGGGGACTGAACACTGAAGCTTTCTTT TRBJ1-1 - - TRBV5-1
CASSVDPGWGDTQYF TGTGCCAGCAGCGTAGACCCGGGATGGGGAGATACGCAGTATTTT TRBJ2-3 - - TRBV9
CASSESPLGLFTYNEQFF TGCGCCAGCAGTGAGTCGCCCCTCGGACTCTTTACCTACAATGAGCAGTTCTTC TRBJ2-1 - - TRBV10-1
CASSEWTSGGQETQYF TGCGCCAGCAGTGAGTGGACTAGCGGGGGGCAAGAGACCCAGTACTTC TRBJ2-5 - TRBD2 TRBV10-1
CSAKKETQYF TGCAGTGCCAAAAAAGAGACCCAGTACTTC TRBJ2-5 - - TRBV20-1
CSAGRTNTEAFF TGCAGCGCTGGGAGAACGAACACTGAAGCTTTCTTT TRBJ1-1 - - TRBV29-1
CASQRGRWAKNIQYF TGTGCCAGCCAAAGGGGGCGGTGGGCCAAAAACATTCAGTACTTC TRBJ2-4 - TRBD1 TRBV28
CASSQSGPDTEAFF TGTGCCAGCAGCCAAAGTGGGCCCGACACTGAAGCTTTCTTT TRBJ1-1 - - TRBV6-5
CASSERQGWTEAFF TGCGCCAGCAGCGAAAGACAGGGATGGACTGAAGCTTTCTTT TRBJ1-1 - TRBD1 TRBV5-1
CASSNPGTIGYTF TGTGCCAGCAGTAACCCCGGGACAATTGGCTACACCTTC TRBJ1-2 - - TRBV6-5